Listed below are T cell receptor delta chains from one sample, sequenced in a study of γδ T cells in repeated Plasmodium falciparum infection. TCRdb used CATT to re-call clones from the multiplex PCR reads. Of 50,000 or so delta-chain clones in the sample, about 1.6% were seen once. Material for sequencing was gamma-delta T cells from blood. These receptor sequences come from a pool of human donors (malaria-infected and uninfected, not separated). Both conserved end residues are part of each CDR3. Fields, in order: J gene, clone size, V gene, D gene, CDR3 protein, CDR3 DNA. D genes are given only for firm matches. Size is stated as once, few, many or a size class.

TRDJ1	many	TRDV1	NA	CALGEARHLPLWSVIDKLTF	TGTGCTCTTGGGGAAGCTCGACATCTTCCTCTGTGGTCCGTTATAGATAAACTCACCTTT
TRDJ1	few	TRDV1	TRDD3	CALGELKKALCWGIRRPNPTPNTDKLIF	TGTGCTCTTGGGGAACTTAAAAAAGCTCTCTGCTGGGGGATACGCCGACCTAACCCTACCCCGAACACCGATAAACTCATCTTT
TRDJ1	many	TRDV1	NA	CALGELWCPALGCSPDDKLIF	TGTGCTCTTGGGGAACTGTGGTGTCCCGCGTTGGGGTGTTCCCCGGACGATAAACTCATCTTT
TRDJ1	many	TRDV1	TRDD3	CALGELSPLVGLLGDNELIF	TGTGCTCTTGGGGAACTCTCTCCGTTAGTGGGTTTACTGGGGGATAATGAACTCATCTTT
TRDJ1	many	TRDV1	NA	CALGELRLLGDYTDKLIF	TGTGCTCTTGGGGAACTGCGGCTACTCGGGGACTACACCGATAAACTCATCTTT
TRDJ1	medium-sized	TRDV2	TRDD3	CACDLLGGYTDKLIF	TGTGCCTGTGACCTCCTGGGGGGCTACACCGATAAACTCATCTTT
TRDJ1	many	TRDV1	TRDD3	CALGELQGTGGYPPYTDKLIF	TGTGCTCTTGGGGAACTACAGGGTACTGGGGGATACCCTCCGTACACCGATAAACTCATCTTT
TRDJ1	many	TRDV1	TRDD3	CALGSRPFLGLLGDTDKLIF	TGTGCTCTTGGGTCCCGACCCTTCCTAGGGTTACTGGGGGATACCGATAAACTCATCTTT
TRDJ1	many	TRDV1	NA	CALGELEEVPMPYWYTDKLIF	TGTGCTCTTGGGGAACTAGAGGAAGTGCCCATGCCCTACTGGTACACCGATAAACTCATCTTT
TRDJ1	many	TRDV2	NA	CACDTLVLGTDKLIF	TGTGCCTGTGACACCCTCGTACTGGGAACCGATAAACTCATCTTT
TRDJ1	many	TRDV1	TRDD3	CALGEPFTDPGGYATVVAYSDKLIF	TGTGCTCTTGGGGAACCCTTTACCGACCCTGGGGGATACGCGACGGTGGTGGCGTACTCCGATAAACTCATCTTT
TRDJ1	many	TRDV1	NA	CALGDRFDQTDKLIF	TGTGCTCTTGGGGACCGGTTTGACCAGACCGATAAACTCATCTTT
TRDJ1	many	TRDV1	TRDD3	CALGEQSSYTWGINTDKLIF	TGTGCTCTTGGGGAGCAGTCTTCCTACACCTGGGGGATAAACACGGATAAACTCATCTTT
TRDJ1	many	TRDV1	NA	CALGEATFSPYRDKLIF	TGTGCTCTTGGGGAGGCTACATTTAGCCCCTACCGCGATAAACTCATCTTT
TRDJ1	medium-sized	TRAV38-2/DV8	NA	CAYRSRGGKTFLRALRTGGPHTDKLIF	TGTGCTTATAGGAGTCGGGGGGGGAAAACCTTCCTACGCGCTCTCCGTACTGGGGGTCCTCACACCGATAAACTCATCTTT
TRDJ1	many	TRDV1	NA	CALGETTLHPDKLIF	TGTGCTCTTGGGGAAACAACGCTCCATCCCGATAAACTCATCTTT
TRDJ1	many	TRDV1	NA	CALGEGPLLGGSIDKLIF	TGTGCTCTTGGGGAGGGCCCACTACTCGGGGGGTCCATCGATAAACTCATCTTT
TRDJ1	many	TRDV2	TRDD3	CACDHLGDPHTDKLIF	TGTGCCTGTGACCATCTGGGGGATCCCCACACCGATAAACTCATCTTT
TRDJ1	many	TRDV1	NA	CALGEKVSPFLLHYWGPDTDKLIF	TGTGCTCTTGGGGAAAAGGTGAGCCCCTTCCTACTACATTACTGGGGGCCGGACACCGATAAACTCATCTTT
TRDJ1	many	TRDV1	TRDD3	CALGDGGYGGDRADKLIF	TGTGCTCTTGGGGACGGGGGCTACGGGGGGGATAGGGCCGATAAACTCATCTTT
TRDJ1	medium-sized	TRDV1	TRDD3	CALGPLPWGVTYTDKLIF	TGTGCTCTTGGGCCTCTTCCCTGGGGGGTTACCTACACCGATAAACTCATCTTT
TRDJ1	many	TRDV1	TRDD3	CALGARLPFTGGWHGRRTDKLIF	TGTGCTCTTGGGGCCCGTCTTCCTTTTACTGGGGGATGGCATGGCCGACGGACCGATAAACTCATCTTT
TRDJ1	many	TRDV2	TRDD3	CACDTLAGSPSSTGGYRNKLIF	TGTGCCTGTGACACCTTAGCCGGAAGCCCTAGTAGTACTGGGGGATACAGGAATAAACTCATCTTT
TRDJ1	hyperexpanded	TRDV2	NA	CACGTCTDKLIF	TGTGCCTGTGGGACCTGTACCGATAAACTCATCTTT
TRDJ1	many	TRDV1	TRDD3	CALGELTSYLYWGSYTDKLIF	TGTGCTCTTGGGGAACTGACATCTTATCTCTACTGGGGGAGTTATACCGATAAACTCATCTTT